This TCR beta chain came from a study of cytotoxic CD8 clonotypes in ibrutinib-treated CLL. TCRdb's copy holds only in-frame clones and misses some; the assay was immunoSEQ multiplex PCR. The sample consists of some 140,000 clones, around 90% of them appearing once. The sequencing used PBMCs, collected after 12 months of ibrutinib treatment. The TCR sequence derives from a human donor with chronic lymphocytic leukemia.

The CDR3 reads CASSHWRGIYEQYF. The CDR3 DNA is TGTGCCAGCAGTCACTGGCGGGGGATCTACGAGCAGTACTTC. This rearrangement joins TRBV27 to TRBJ2-7; 7 positions match TRBD2. The CDR3 has 14 amino acids. V shed 5 bases, J shed 3 bases, and the junction held 7 bases outside the gene matches. From germline, CDR1 is MNHEY and CDR2 SMNVEV (reference sequence).